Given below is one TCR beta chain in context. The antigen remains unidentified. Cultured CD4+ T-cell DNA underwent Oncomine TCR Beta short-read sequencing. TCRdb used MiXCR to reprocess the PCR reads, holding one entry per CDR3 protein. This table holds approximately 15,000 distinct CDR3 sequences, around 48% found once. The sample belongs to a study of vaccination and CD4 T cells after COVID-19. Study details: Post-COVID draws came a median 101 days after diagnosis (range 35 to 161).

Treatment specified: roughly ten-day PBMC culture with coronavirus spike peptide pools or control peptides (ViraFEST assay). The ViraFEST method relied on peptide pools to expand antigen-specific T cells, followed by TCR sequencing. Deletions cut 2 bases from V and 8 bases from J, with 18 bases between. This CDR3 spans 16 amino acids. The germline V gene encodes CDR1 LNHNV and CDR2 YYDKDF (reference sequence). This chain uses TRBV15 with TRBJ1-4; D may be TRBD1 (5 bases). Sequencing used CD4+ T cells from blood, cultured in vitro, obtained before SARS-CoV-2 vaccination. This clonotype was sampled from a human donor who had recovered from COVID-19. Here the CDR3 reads CATSRFAGTSREKLFF. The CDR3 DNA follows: TGTGCCACCAGCAGATTTGCCGGGACTTCGAGGGAAAAACTGTTTTTT.